The source of this TCR beta chain is a study of metastatic and nonmetastatic thyroid tumors. About the study: Both malignant and benign thyroid patients supplied peripheral blood and tumor or nodule tissue samples, across which the repertoires of these patients were then compared.

TCRdb redid the clone calls on the PCR reads using MiXCR. The sample lists 50,000 to 70,000 clones; just over 4% were seen once. Each patient came to thyroid surgery without any prior treatment (of any kind). Trimming at V came to 3 bases and at J to 2 bases, leaving 4 bases not matched to a gene. Germline V gives CDR1 MDHEN, CDR2 SYDVKM. The CDR3 has 14 residues. This clone was detected many times. The chain joins TRBV28 to TRBJ2-7; 7 positions match TRBD1. Sequenced: blood. The sequence derives from a female donor with papillary thyroid cancer or a benign thyroid nodule (not recorded which). Some clones in this sample may be carry-over from other donors' samples. The CDR3: CASSFRDRTYEQYF. In DNA, the CDR3 is TGTGCCAGCAGTTTCCGGGACAGAACCTACGAGCAGTACTTC.